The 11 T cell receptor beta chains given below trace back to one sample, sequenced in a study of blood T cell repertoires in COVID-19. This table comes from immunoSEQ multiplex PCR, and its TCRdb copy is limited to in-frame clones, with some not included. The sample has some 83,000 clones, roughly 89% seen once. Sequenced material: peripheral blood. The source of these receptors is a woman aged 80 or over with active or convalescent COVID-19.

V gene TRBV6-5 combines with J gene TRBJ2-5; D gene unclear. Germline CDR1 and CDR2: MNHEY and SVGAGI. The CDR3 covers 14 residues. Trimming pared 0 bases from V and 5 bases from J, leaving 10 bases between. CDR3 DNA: TGTGCCAGCAGTTACTCGTTCGACGGGGAGACCCAGTACTTC. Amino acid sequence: CASSYSFDGETQYF.

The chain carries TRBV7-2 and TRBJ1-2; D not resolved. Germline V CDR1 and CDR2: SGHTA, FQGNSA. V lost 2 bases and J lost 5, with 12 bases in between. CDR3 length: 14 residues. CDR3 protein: CASSLSPGDYGYTF. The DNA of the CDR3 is TGTGCCAGCAGCTTATCCCCCGGGGATTATGGCTACACCTTC.

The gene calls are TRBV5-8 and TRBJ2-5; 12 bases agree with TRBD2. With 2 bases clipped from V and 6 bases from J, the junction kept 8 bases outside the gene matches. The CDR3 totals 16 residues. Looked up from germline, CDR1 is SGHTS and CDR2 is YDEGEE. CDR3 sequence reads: CASSFRLAGDAKTQYF. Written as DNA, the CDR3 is TGTGCCAGCAGCTTCCGACTAGCGGGAGACGCGAAGACCCAGTACTTC.

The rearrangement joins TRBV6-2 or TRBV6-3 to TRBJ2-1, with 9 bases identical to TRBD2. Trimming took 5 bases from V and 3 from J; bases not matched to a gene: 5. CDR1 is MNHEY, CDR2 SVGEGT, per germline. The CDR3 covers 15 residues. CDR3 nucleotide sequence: TGTGCCAGCAGTCTTAGCGGGAGTTTCTACAATGAGCAGTTCTTC. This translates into CASSLSGSFYNEQFF.

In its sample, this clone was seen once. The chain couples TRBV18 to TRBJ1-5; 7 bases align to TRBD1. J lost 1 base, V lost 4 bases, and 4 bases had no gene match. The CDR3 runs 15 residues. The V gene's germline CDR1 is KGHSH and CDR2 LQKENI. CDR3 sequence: CASSLQGSSNQPQHF. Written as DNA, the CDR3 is TGTGCCAGCTCACTACAGGGGTCAAGCAATCAGCCCCAGCATTTT. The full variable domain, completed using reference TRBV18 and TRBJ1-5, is NAGVMQNPRHLVRRRGQEARLRCSPMKGHSHVYWYRQLPEEGLKFMVYLQKENIIDESGMPKERFSAEFPKEGPSILRIQQVVRGDSAAYFCASSLQGSSNQPQHFGDGTRLSIL.

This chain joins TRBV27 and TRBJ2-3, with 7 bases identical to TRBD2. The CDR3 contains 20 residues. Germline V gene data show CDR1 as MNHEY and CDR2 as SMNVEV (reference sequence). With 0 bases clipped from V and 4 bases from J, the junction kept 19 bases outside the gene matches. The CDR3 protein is CASSLSRPTALGGGPDTQYF. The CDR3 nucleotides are TGTGCCAGCAGTTTATCCCGGCCCACTGCTCTCGGGGGAGGGCCAGATACGCAGTATTTT.

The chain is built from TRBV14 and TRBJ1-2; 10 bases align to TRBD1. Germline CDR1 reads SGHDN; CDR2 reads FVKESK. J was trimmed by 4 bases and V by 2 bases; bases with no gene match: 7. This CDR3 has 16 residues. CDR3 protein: CASSQTGQGKSYGYTF. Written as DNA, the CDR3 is TGTGCCAGCAGCCAAACGGGACAGGGGAAGAGCTATGGCTACACCTTC.

The CDR3 loop reads CASSGQGGGEQYF. As DNA, the CDR3 is TGTGCCAGTAGTGGACAGGGAGGCGGCGAGCAGTACTTC. This chain joins TRBV19 and TRBJ2-7, with 8 bases lining up with TRBD1. This CDR3 is 13 amino acids long. Germline CDR1 reads LNHDA; CDR2 reads SQIVND (reference sequence). V was pared by 5 bases and J by 6 bases, with 6 bases of the junction left unmatched. Variable domain in full (rest from reference TRBV19 and TRBJ2-7): DGGITQSPKYLFRKEGQNVTLSCEQNLNHDAMYWYRQDPGQGLRLIYYSQIVNDFQKGDIAEGYSVSREKKESFPLTVTSAQKNPTAFYLCASSGQGGGEQYFGPGTRLTVT.

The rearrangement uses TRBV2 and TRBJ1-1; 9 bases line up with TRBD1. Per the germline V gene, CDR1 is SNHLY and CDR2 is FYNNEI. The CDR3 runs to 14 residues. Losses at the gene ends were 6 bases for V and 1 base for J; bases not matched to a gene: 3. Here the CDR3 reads CASSYRGQNTEAFF. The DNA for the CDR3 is TGTGCCAGCAGCTACAGGGGGCAGAACACTGAAGCTTTCTTT.

The CDR3 region is CASSHRDTTGELFF. In DNA, the CDR3 is TGTGCCAGCAGCCACAGGGACACAACCGGGGAGCTGTTTTTT. The J gene is TRBJ2-2, the V gene TRBV3-1 (or the pseudogene TRBV3-2), with D possibly TRBD1 on 6 matching bases. The CDR3 has 14 residues. Germline CDR1 reads LGHDT; CDR2 reads YNNKEL (reference sequence). V was shortened by 3 bases and J by 5 bases, with 10 bases between the two germline ends.

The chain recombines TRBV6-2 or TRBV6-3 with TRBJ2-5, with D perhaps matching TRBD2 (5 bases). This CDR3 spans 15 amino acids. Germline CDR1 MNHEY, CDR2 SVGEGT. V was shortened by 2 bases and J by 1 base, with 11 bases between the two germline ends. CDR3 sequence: CASSYVSAGQETQYF. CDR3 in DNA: TGTGCCAGCAGTTACGTTAGCGCCGGCCAAGAGACCCAGTACTTC.